The 7 T cell receptor beta chains below all came from one sample that was sequenced in a study of OX40 agonist ivuxolimab in advanced cancers. Produced via immunoSEQ multiplex PCR; TCRdb's table is partial and in-frame only. Altogether 50,000 or so clones are present, about 85% being singletons, with the ten largest covering over 20%. The source material was CD4+ or CD8+ T cells sorted from blood, sampled in a trial of the OX40 agonist ivuxolimab. Every receptor here comes from an adult with an advanced solid tumor such as melanoma, head and neck, liver or kidney cancer.

The CDR3 coding sequence is TGTGCCTGGAGTACCAGGACAGGGGTTTCAATGAACACTGAAGCTTTCTTT. Translation: CAWSTRTGVSMNTEAFF. The chain joins TRBV30 to TRBJ1-1; TRBD1 matches 9 bases. Trimming took 2 bases from V and 0 from J; bases not matched to a gene: 10. Germline V gene sequence: CDR1 GTSNPN, CDR2 SVGIG (reference sequence). CDR3 length: 17 amino acids.

The chain has TRBV11-2 and TRBJ2-1; D perhaps matches TRBD1 (7 bases). Germline V gene sequence: CDR1 SGHAT, CDR2 FQNNGV. V lost 2 bases, J lost 3 bases, and 14 bases lay in between. This CDR3 has 16 residues. CDR3 region: CASSLKAGQIYNEQFF. DNA of the CDR3: TGTGCCAGCAGCTTAAAGGCGGGACAGATCTACAATGAGCAGTTCTTC.

The V gene is TRBV18, the J gene TRBJ2-5; D uncertain. V lost 3 bases to trimming and J lost 2 bases, with 13 bases between them. CDR3 length: 15 residues. Germline CDR1 KGHSH, CDR2 LQKENI. The CDR3 nucleotides read TGTGCCAGCTCACCCGGGTCCAGGTTACAAGAGACCCAGTACTTC. Encoded protein: CASSPGSRLQETQYF.

The CDR3: CASSKGGSRSPLHF. The DNA for the CDR3 is TGTGCCAGCAGCAAAGGAGGATCTAGATCACCCCTCCACTTT. The chain couples TRBV21-1 to TRBJ1-6. TRBV21-1 is termed a pseudogene. The CDR3 is 14 amino acids.

CDR3 in amino acids: CASRGYNQPQHF. As DNA, the CDR3 is TGTGCCAGCAGAGGGTACAATCAGCCCCAGCATTTT. This chain joins TRBV6-5 and TRBJ1-5; D unresolved. V was cut by 6 bases and J by 3 bases, with 6 bases left in between. Per germline, CDR1 MNHEY and CDR2 SVGAGI. This CDR3 has 12 residues.

This clone qualifies as medium-sized. The genes are TRBV10-2 and TRBJ2-1, with 12 bases that match TRBD2. Trimming cost V 0 bases and J 7 bases; bases outside gene matches: 4. The germline V gene encodes CDR1 WSHSY and CDR2 SAAADI. The CDR3 has 16 residues. The CDR3 protein is CASSESASGGGNEQFF. The CDR3 DNA follows: TGCGCCAGCAGTGAGTCGGCTAGCGGGGGGGGAAATGAGCAGTTCTTC.

The CDR3 loop reads CASSLERGTDGYTF. CDR3 bases: TGTGCCAGCAGCTTGGAAAGAGGGACGGATGGCTACACCTTC. The chain couples TRBV5-4 to TRBJ1-2, with D maybe TRBD1 (5 bases). This CDR3 is built from 14 residues. The V gene's germline CDR1 is SGHNT and CDR2 YYREEE (reference sequence). V dropped 0 bases and J dropped 6 bases, with 12 bases sitting between them.